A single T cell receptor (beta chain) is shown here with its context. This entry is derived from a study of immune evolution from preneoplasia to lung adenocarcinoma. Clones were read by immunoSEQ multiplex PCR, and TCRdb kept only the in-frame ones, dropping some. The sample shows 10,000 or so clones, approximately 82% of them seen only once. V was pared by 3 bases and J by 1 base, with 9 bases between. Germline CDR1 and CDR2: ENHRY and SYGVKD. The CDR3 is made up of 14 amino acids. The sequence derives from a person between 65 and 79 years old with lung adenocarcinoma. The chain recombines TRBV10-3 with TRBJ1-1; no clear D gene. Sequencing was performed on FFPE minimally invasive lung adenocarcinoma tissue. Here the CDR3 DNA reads TGTGCCATCAGTGATCTTCCCCCGAACACTGAAGCTTTCTTT. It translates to CAISDLPPNTEAFF.